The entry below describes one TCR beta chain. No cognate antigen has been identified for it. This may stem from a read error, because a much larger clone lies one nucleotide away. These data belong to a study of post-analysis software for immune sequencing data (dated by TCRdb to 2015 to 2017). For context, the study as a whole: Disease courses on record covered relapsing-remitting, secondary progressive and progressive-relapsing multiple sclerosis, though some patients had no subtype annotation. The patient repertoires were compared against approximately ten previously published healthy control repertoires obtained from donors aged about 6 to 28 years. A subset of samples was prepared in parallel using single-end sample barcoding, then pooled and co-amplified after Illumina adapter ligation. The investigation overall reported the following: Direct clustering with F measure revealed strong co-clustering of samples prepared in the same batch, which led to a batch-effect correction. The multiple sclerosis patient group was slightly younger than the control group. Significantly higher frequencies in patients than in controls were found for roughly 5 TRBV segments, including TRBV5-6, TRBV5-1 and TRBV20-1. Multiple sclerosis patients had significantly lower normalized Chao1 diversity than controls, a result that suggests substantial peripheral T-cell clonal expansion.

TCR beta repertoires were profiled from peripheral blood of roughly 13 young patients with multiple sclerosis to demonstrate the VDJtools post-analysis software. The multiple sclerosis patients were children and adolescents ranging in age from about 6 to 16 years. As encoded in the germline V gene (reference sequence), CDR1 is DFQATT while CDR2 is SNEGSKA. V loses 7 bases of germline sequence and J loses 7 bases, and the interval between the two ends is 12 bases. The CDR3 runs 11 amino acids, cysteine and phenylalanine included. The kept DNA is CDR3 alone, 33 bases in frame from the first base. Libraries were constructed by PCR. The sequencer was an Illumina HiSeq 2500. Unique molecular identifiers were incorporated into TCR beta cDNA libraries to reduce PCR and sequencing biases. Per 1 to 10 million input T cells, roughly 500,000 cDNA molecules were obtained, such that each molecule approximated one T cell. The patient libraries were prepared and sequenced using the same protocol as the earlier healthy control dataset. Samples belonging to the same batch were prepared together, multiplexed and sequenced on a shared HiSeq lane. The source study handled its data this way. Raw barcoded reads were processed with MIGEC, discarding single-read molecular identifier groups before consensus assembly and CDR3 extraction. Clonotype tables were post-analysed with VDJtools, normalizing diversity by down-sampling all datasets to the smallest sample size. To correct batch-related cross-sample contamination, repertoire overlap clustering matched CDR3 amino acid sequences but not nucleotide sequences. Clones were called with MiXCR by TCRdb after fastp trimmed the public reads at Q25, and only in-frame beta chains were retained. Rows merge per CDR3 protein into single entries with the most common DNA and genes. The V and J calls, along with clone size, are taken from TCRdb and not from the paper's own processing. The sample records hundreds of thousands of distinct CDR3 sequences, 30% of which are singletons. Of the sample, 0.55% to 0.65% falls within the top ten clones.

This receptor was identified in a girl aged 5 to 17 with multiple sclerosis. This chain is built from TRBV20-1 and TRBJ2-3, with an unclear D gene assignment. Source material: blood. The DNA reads TGCAGTGTTCAAACGGTGAATACGCAGTATTTT. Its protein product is CSVQTVNTQYF.